These T cell receptor beta chains were read from a single sample in a study of Graves' ophthalmopathy and Graves' hyperthyroidism. MiXCR was run by TCRdb on the multiplex PCR reads, yielding one entry per CDR3 protein. The data hold roughly 610,000 distinct CDR3 sequences, with around a fifth observed a single time. The source material was peripheral blood. These receptors were obtained from a woman between 18 and 29 years old with stable Graves' hyperthyroidism. Some clones in this sample may be carry-over from other donors' samples. The CDR3 runs from the conserved cysteine through the conserved F or W. A D gene is named only where the DNA matches it firmly. Clone size, where shown, is once, few, many, or a class for clones that have expanded.

clone_size d_call j_call cdr3_length v_call cdr3_aa cdr3_nt
NA NA TRBJ2-5 13 TRBV5-1 CASSESPQETQYF TGCGCCAGCAGCGAGAGCCCACAAGAGACCCAGTACTTC
NA TRBD1 TRBJ1-1 15 TRBV28 CASSIGGSRGTEAFF TGTGCCAGCAGTATAGGGGGCTCGAGGGGGACTGAAGCTTTCTTT
many NA TRBJ2-5 14 TRBV28 CASSPGLLSGTQYF TGTGCCAGCAGCCCGGGACTCCTCTCAGGGACCCAGTACTTC
many NA TRBJ1-2 13 TRBV5-6 CASSLWDPYGYTF TGTGCCAGCAGCTTGTGGGACCCCTATGGCTACACCTTC
many NA TRBJ1-5 14 TRBV19 CASSIITRGQPQHF TGTGCCAGTAGTATTATTACTCGGGGTCAGCCCCAGCATTTT
NA NA TRBJ1-5 14 TRBV6-5 CASSYGRGNQPQHF TGTGCCAGCAGTTATGGCAGGGGCAATCAGCCCCAGCATTTT
many NA TRBJ1-6 14 TRBV3-1 CASSQARWDSPLHF TGTGCCAGCAGCCAAGCGAGGTGGGATTCACCCCTCCACTTT
NA NA TRBJ1-1 14 TRBV11-2 CASRIGTGNTEAFF TGTGCCAGCCGAATTGGGACGGGGAACACTGAAGCTTTCTTT
many NA TRBJ2-7 14 TRBV27 CASSFKGPSYEQYF TGTGCCAGCAGTTTCAAGGGTCCCTCCTACGAGCAGTACTTC
few NA TRBJ2-2 14 TRBV3-1 CASSQDPHTGELFF TGTGCCAGCAGCCAAGATCCCCACACCGGGGAGCTGTTTTTT
many NA TRBJ2-3 14 TRBV6-1 CASNRGSSTDTQYF TGTGCCAGCAATCGGGGCTCTAGCACAGATACGCAGTATTTT
many NA TRBJ1-6 16 TRBV4-2 CASSQDLAGSNSPLHF TGTGCCAGCAGCCAAGATTTGGCAGGGAGTAATTCACCCCTCCACTTT
few NA TRBJ1-1 15 TRBV19 CASSIGGAGGTEAFF TGTGCCAGTAGTATCGGTGGGGCCGGGGGTACTGAAGCTTTCTTT
few NA TRBJ2-3 16 TRBV5-1 CASSPRDTQDTDTQYF TGCGCCAGCAGCCCCCGGGACACCCAGGACACAGATACGCAGTATTTT
many NA TRBJ1-3 13 TRBV10-3 CAIRETEGNTIYF TGTGCCATCCGGGAAACTGAGGGAAACACCATATATTTT
many TRBD1 TRBJ1-2 15 TRBV2 CASSEASNRGHGYTF TGTGCCAGCAGTGAAGCGAGTAACAGGGGTCATGGCTACACCTTC
many NA TRBJ1-1 12 TRBV6-5 CASGPHNTEAFF TGTGCCAGCGGTCCTCACAACACTGAAGCTTTCTTT
many NA TRBJ1-2 12 TRBV12-3/TRBV12-4 CASRGDGGGYTF TGTGCCAGCAGGGGGGACGGCGGAGGCTACACCTTC
many NA TRBJ2-2 15 TRBV12-3/TRBV12-4 CASSLAEPYTGELFF TGTGCCAGCAGTTTGGCTGAACCCTACACCGGGGAGCTGTTTTTT
NA NA TRBJ1-1 14 TRBV12-3/TRBV12-4 CASRASQMNTEAFF TGTGCCAGCAGGGCTTCCCAGATGAACACTGAAGCTTTCTTT
few NA TRBJ2-7 16 TRBV27 CASSSNRLMRSYEQYF TGTGCCAGCAGTTCGAACAGGCTGATGAGGTCCTACGAGCAGTACTTC
many NA TRBJ1-2 13 TRBV12-3/TRBV12-4 CASRAPGKHGYTF TGTGCCAGCAGGGCTCCAGGGAAGCATGGCTACACCTTC
many NA TRBJ2-2 11 TRBV30 CAFFNTGELFF TGTGCCTTTTTTAACACCGGGGAGCTGTTTTTT
NA NA TRBJ1-1 14 TRBV6-4 CASSDRVSDTEAFF TGTGCCAGCAGTGACAGGGTTTCGGACACTGAAGCTTTCTTT
many NA TRBJ1-2 13 TRBV2 CASSDEGGYGYTF TGTGCCAGCAGTGATGAGGGTGGATATGGCTACACCTTC
many NA TRBJ2-7 14 TRBV11-2 CASILGDGFYEQYF TGTGCCAGCATCCTAGGGGACGGGTTTTACGAGCAGTACTTC
many NA TRBJ1-5 15 TRBV6-5 CASSYTTGLPQPQHF TGTGCCAGCAGTTACACTACAGGGCTGCCTCAGCCCCAGCATTTT
NA NA TRBJ1-5 13 TRBV28 CASRGSSNQPQHF TGTGCCAGCCGGGGGAGTAGCAATCAGCCCCAGCATTTT
many NA TRBJ2-7 14 TRBV10-3 CAISDSKTLLEQYF TGTGCCATCAGTGATAGTAAGACCCTCCTCGAGCAGTACTTC
many TRBD2 TRBJ2-7 15 TRBV20-1 CSASQLRDYPYEQYF TGCAGTGCTAGCCAACTTCGGGACTACCCCTACGAGCAGTACTTC
many NA TRBJ1-1 13 TRBV9 CASSVDLKAEAFF TGTGCCAGCAGCGTAGATCTGAAGGCTGAAGCTTTCTTT
NA NA TRBJ2-7 14 TRBV6-5 CASSYADRSYEQYF TGTGCCAGCAGTTACGCGGACCGTTCCTACGAGCAGTACTTC
NA NA TRBJ2-7 14 TRBV7-9 CASSWGPNSYEQYF TGTGCCAGCAGCTGGGGACCCAATTCCTACGAGCAGTACTTC
many NA TRBJ2-7 14 TRBV7-2 CASSLTSSSYEQYF TGTGCCAGCAGCCTAACTAGTAGCTCCTACGAGCAGTACTTC
many TRBD2 TRBJ2-7 16 TRBV20-1 CSASLGPGLATYEQYF TGCAGTGCTAGTTTAGGCCCGGGACTAGCGACCTACGAGCAGTACTTC
NA NA TRBJ1-1 11 TRBV29-1 CSAQTGSEAFF TGCAGCGCCCAGACCGGGAGTGAAGCTTTCTTT
few NA TRBJ2-1 15 TRBV12-3/TRBV12-4 CASSLGAEIYNEQFF TGTGCCAGCAGTTTAGGGGCAGAAATATACAATGAGCAGTTCTTC
many TRBD1 TRBJ2-5 16 TRBV28 CASSTGQQHLQETQYF TGTGCCAGCAGCACGGGACAGCAACACCTCCAAGAGACCCAGTACTTC
many NA TRBJ2-5 12 TRBV4-1 CASSQDPQTQYF TGCGCCAGCAGCCAAGACCCCCAGACCCAGTACTTC
many NA TRBJ1-5 13 TRBV7-2 CASSPWGEQPQHF TGTGCCAGCAGCCCCTGGGGGGAACAGCCCCAGCATTTT
few NA TRBJ1-5 16 TRBV19 CAGGDRGGLGNQPQHF TGTGCCGGGGGGGACCGGGGGGGTTTGGGCAATCAGCCCCAGCATTTT